This TCR beta chain was documented in a study of T cells in Graves' hyperthyroidism and ophthalmopathy. Whole-study context: Blood from the periphery was taken at initial diagnosis, before any treatment.

Researchers amplified the TCR beta CDR3 regions from RNA transcripts. The HTBI primer set drove a first-round RT-PCR of the TCR CDR3. TCRdb redid the calling of the multiplex PCR reads with MiXCR, one entry per CDR3 protein. The sample includes 550,000 to 600,000 distinct CDR3 sequences, approximately 15% of them seen just once. PBMCs were sourced from roughly 9.1 ml fresh peripheral blood. There are 14 residues in the CDR3. Trimming took 10 bases from V and 4 from J; bases not matched to a gene: 10. A few counts support this clonotype. V is TRBV12-3 or TRBV12-4 and J is TRBJ2-1; the match to TRBD2 covers 7 bases. This clonotype originated in a woman aged 18 to 35 with Graves' hyperthyroidism. Sequencing was carried out using blood. CDR3 in DNA: TGTGCCACTAAGACTAGCCCCGCTTACAATGAGCAGTTCTTC. Protein sequence: CATKTSPAYNEQFF.